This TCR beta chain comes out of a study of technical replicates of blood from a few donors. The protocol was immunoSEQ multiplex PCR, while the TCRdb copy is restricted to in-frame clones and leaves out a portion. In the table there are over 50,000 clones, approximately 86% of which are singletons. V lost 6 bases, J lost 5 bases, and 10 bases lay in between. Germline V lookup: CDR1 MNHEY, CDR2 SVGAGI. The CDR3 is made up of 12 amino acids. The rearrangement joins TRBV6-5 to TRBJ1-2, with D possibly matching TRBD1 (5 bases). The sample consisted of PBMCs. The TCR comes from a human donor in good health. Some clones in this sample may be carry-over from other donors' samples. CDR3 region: CASRDKRYGYTF. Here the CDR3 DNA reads TGTGCCAGCAGGGACAAGCGTTATGGCTACACCTTC.